The 30 T cell receptor beta chains presented below share a single source sample, sequenced in a study of T-cell memory formation after mild COVID-19. TCRdb used MiXCR to reprocess the 5' RACE reads, holding one entry per CDR3 protein. The repertoire holds 280,000 or so distinct CDR3 sequences, approximately 19% seen once, with under 25% in the top ten. Sequencing used PBMCs or a T cell subset sorted from them (not recorded which). The receptors derive from a man aged 18 to 30 who had mild COVID-19 (a few samples of this study predate the infection). Cell type and time point are not known.

This clonotype was observed a handful of times. This rearrangement joins TRBV27 to TRBJ1-1; D remains ambiguous. The CDR3 consists of 12 residues. Trimming left V 4 bases short and J 11 bases short, with 14 bases between. Germline V gives CDR1 MNHEY, CDR2 SMNVEV (reference sequence). CDR3 DNA sequence: TGTGCCAGCAGTTCCATCGGTAGATCGGCTTTCTTT. Its protein is CASSSIGRSAFF.

The table lists this clonotype with a few counts. V gene TRBV5-1 combines with J gene TRBJ2-5, with D tentatively TRBD2 (6 bases). CDR1 and CDR2 from the germline V gene are SGHRS and YFSETQ. CDR3 length: 14 residues. Deletions cut 3 bases from V and 3 bases from J, with 12 bases between. As DNA, the CDR3 is TGCGCCAGCAGCTCGGTCGGGGGAGAAGAGACCCAGTACTTC. This encodes CASSSVGGEETQYF.

This chain links TRBV6-5 with TRBJ2-6; D unresolved. V lost 2 bases and J lost 0, with 11 bases in between. Germline V gene data show CDR1 as MNHEY and CDR2 as SVGAGI. There are 17 residues in the CDR3. CDR3 sequence reads: CASSYETAGSGANVLTF. CDR3 DNA: TGTGCCAGCAGTTACGAAACTGCAGGCTCTGGGGCCAACGTCCTGACTTTC.

This clonotype was counted many times. The gene calls are TRBV6-2 or TRBV6-3 and TRBJ2-1; 11 bases line up with TRBD2. V shed 0 bases and J 5 bases; nucleotides not matched to a gene: 9. CDR3 length: 18 residues. Germline-derived CDR1 and CDR2 are MNHEY and SVGEGT. Here the CDR3 reads CASSYSASGGRRNNEQFF. CDR3 nucleotide sequence: TGTGCCAGCAGTTACTCTGCTAGCGGGGGGAGGAGGAACAATGAGCAGTTCTTC.

This clonotype has only a few counts. The chain has TRBV12-3 or TRBV12-4 and TRBJ1-1, with unresolved D. V gave up 3 bases and J gave up 3 bases, with 5 bases separating them. The length of the CDR3 is 12 residues. CDR3 loop: CASSFSDTEAFF. DNA of the CDR3: TGTGCCAGCAGTTTTTCGGACACTGAAGCTTTCTTT.

In this sample, this clonotype turned up a few times. This sequence joins TRBV20-1 and TRBJ1-5; possible D gene TRBD1, 5 bases. The germline gives CDR1 DFQATT, CDR2 SNEGSKA (reference sequence). The V and J ends lost 2 bases and 5 bases respectively, with 7 bases between them. The CDR3 loop spans 12 amino acids. Here the CDR3 DNA reads TGCAGTGCTAGACAGGGCGATCAGCCCCAGCATTTT. Translated, it gives CSARQGDQPQHF.

This clonotype occurred many times. The rearrangement uses TRBV28 and TRBJ2-7, with D uncertain. The CDR3 spans 13 residues. The V and J ends lost 6 bases and 3 bases respectively, with 12 bases between them. The V gene's germline CDR1 is MDHEN and CDR2 SYDVKM. The CDR3 protein is CASRPSEIYEQYV. The DNA of the CDR3 is TGTGCCAGCAGGCCGTCAGAAATCTACGAGCAGTACGTC.

This clonotype was seen only a few times. The chain combines TRBV28 with TRBJ2-6; D is ambiguous. The V and J ends lost 7 bases and 4 bases respectively, with 11 bases between them. CDR1 and CDR2 from the germline V gene are MDHEN and SYDVKM. The CDR3 runs to 14 residues. CDR3 region: CASKRIGGANVLTF. CDR3 DNA: TGTGCCAGCAAACGCATCGGAGGGGCCAACGTCCTGACTTTC.

This clonotype was seen more than once but under ten times. V is TRBV15 and J is TRBJ2-7; TRBD1 matches 7 bases. Germline V gene lookup returns CDR1 LNHNV and CDR2 YYDKDF (reference sequence). Losses at the gene ends were 4 bases for V and 2 bases for J; bases not matched to a gene: 14. This CDR3 is 17 amino acids long. CDR3 nucleotides: TGTGCCACCAGCAAAAATACCCCCGGACAGGTTGCCTACGAGCAGTACTTC. It codes for CATSKNTPGQVAYEQYF.

This clonotype has a handful of counts. The chain carries TRBV5-1 and TRBJ2-3; no firm D call. The ends were cut back, 5 bases at V and 6 bases at J, with 13 bases in the middle. Germline loops: CDR1 SGHRS, CDR2 YFSETQ. The CDR3 runs 13 residues. The CDR3 here is CASRQAFGDTQYF. The CDR3 DNA follows: TGCGCCAGCAGGCAGGCCTTTGGGGATACGCAGTATTTT.

The CDR3 nucleotides read TGTGCCAGCAGCTCGACCGCCGGGGAGCTGTTTTTT. Protein: CASSSTAGELFF. The chain employs TRBV12-3 or TRBV12-4 and TRBJ2-2; D is ambiguous. The CDR3 extends over 12 amino acids. Trimming took 6 bases from V and 6 from J, leaving 8 bases between them.

In this sample, this clonotype turned up a few times. V usage is TRBV4-1 and J usage is TRBJ1-1; possible D gene TRBD1, 6 bases. The V end was cut by 3 bases, the J end by 4 bases, with 12 bases between. The CDR3 extends over 14 amino acids. CDR1 is MGHRA and CDR2 is YSYEKL in the germline V gene. The CDR3 loop is CASSHLKGGTEAFF. CDR3 sequence (DNA): TGCGCCAGCAGCCACCTTAAGGGGGGCACTGAAGCTTTCTTT.

This clonotype was observed a few times. V and J are TRBV20-1 and TRBJ2-7; TRBD1 matches 7 bases. The CDR3 contains 14 residues. The V gene end was trimmed by 5 bases and the J gene end by 6 bases; junction bases not matched to a gene: 13. The germline gives CDR1 DFQATT, CDR2 SNEGSKA (reference sequence). This chain's CDR3 is CSALTGQTIPEQYV. CDR3 in DNA: TGCAGTGCTCTTACGGGACAGACTATTCCCGAGCAGTACGTC.

This clonotype was picked up many times. The V and J genes are TRBV7-8 and TRBJ1-5; D is unresolved. The CDR3 length is 12 residues. Trimming left V 2 bases short and J 6 bases short, with 5 bases between. The V gene's germline CDR1 is SGHVS and CDR2 FQNEAQ. In DNA, the CDR3 is TGTGCCAGCAGCTTACATGCTCAGCCCCAGCATTTT. It is translated as CASSLHAQPQHF.

This clonotype has more than one count but fewer than ten. The rearrangement uses TRBV14 and TRBJ1-2; D remains ambiguous. Germline V gene lookup returns CDR1 SGHDN and CDR2 FVKESK. V gave up 1 base and J gave up 3 bases, with 6 bases separating them. There are 13 residues in the CDR3. CDR3 protein: CASSQGGYYGYTF. DNA for the CDR3: TGTGCCAGCAGCCAAGGCGGATACTATGGCTACACCTTC.

The chain is built from TRBV9 and TRBJ2-2, with D maybe TRBD2 (6 bases). V was clipped by 4 bases and J by 7 bases, with 17 bases between them. CDR3 length equals 15 residues. In germline, CDR1 is SGDLS, CDR2 YYNGEE. CDR3 protein: CASSPAGSRIGELFF. CDR3 bases: TGTGCCAGCAGCCCCGCCGGGAGTCGCATCGGGGAGCTGTTTTTT.

This clonotype was observed many times. The chain recombines TRBV5-1 with TRBJ2-7, with no clear D. The CDR3 has 14 amino acids. Deletions cut 0 bases from V and 0 bases from J, with 7 bases between. CDR1 is SGHRS, CDR2 YFSETQ, per germline. The CDR3 nucleotides read TGCGCCAGCAGCTTGGATCCGAGCTCCTACGAGCAGTACGTC. Encoded protein: CASSLDPSSYEQYV.

The chain couples TRBV10-3 to TRBJ2-6; no firm D call. The CDR3 extends over 14 amino acids. The germline V gene has CDR1 ENHRY and CDR2 SYGVKD. Trimming took 10 bases from V and 0 from J, leaving 10 bases between them. The CDR3 is CATSPDSGANVLTF. CDR3 nucleotide sequence: TGTGCCACCTCACCCGACTCTGGGGCCAACGTCCTGACTTTC.

This clonotype was seen once. The chain uses TRBV6-2 or TRBV6-3 and TRBJ2-7; D is ambiguous. V lost 1 base to trimming and J lost 1 base, with 5 bases between them. The CDR3 length is 13 residues. Germline CDR1 reads MNHEY; CDR2 reads SVGEGT. The CDR3 DNA sequence: TGTGCCAGCAGTTACTACCGTTCCTACGAGCAGTACTTC. It specifies CASSYYRSYEQYF.

The chain combines TRBV5-1 with TRBJ1-6; D unresolved. CDR3 size: 13 residues. V gave up 1 base and J gave up 16 bases, with 15 bases separating them. The germline V gene has CDR1 SGHRS and CDR2 YFSETQ. As DNA, the CDR3 is TGCGCCAGCAGCTTGAAGTTAGACACAGTACTCCACTTT. Amino acid sequence: CASSLKLDTVLHF.

This rearrangement joins TRBV20-1 to TRBJ2-3; 11 bases are a match to TRBD1. The CDR3 consists of 18 residues. J gave up 6 bases and V 2 bases, and 16 bases lay outside the gene matches. CDR1 is DFQATT and CDR2 is SNEGSKA in the germline V gene (reference sequence). CDR3 loop: CSARPPLRDRGLSDTQYF. CDR3 bases: TGCAGTGCTAGACCCCCCCTTAGGGACAGGGGGTTGTCGGATACGCAGTATTTT.

The chain uses TRBV7-9 and TRBJ1-1; 7 positions match TRBD1. The CDR3 has 11 residues. With 11 bases clipped from V and 3 bases from J, the junction kept 3 bases outside the gene matches. Germline values: CDR1 SEHNR, CDR2 FQNEAQ (reference sequence). The CDR3 reads CAPGGYTEAFF. The CDR3 DNA follows: TGTGCCCCAGGGGGATACACTGAAGCTTTCTTT.

A few counts support this clonotype. This chain connects TRBV7-9 to TRBJ1-4, with D unclear. The CDR3 is made up of 15 amino acids. The germline gives CDR1 SEHNR, CDR2 FQNEAQ (reference sequence). V lost 3 bases to trimming and J lost 5 bases, with 13 bases between them. The CDR3 DNA is TGTGCCAGCAGCTTGGTAGGAGAGTCAAATGAAAAACTGTTTTTT. Protein sequence: CASSLVGESNEKLFF.

This clonotype was seen many times. This chain joins TRBV24-1 and TRBJ2-1, with 7 positions matching TRBD2. This CDR3 is built from 16 residues. The germline V gene encodes CDR1 KGHDR and CDR2 SFDVKD. Unmatched junction bases numbered 5, after V lost 3 bases and J lost 1 base. CDR3 loop: CATSDPQRDSYNEQFF. The CDR3 DNA sequence: TGTGCCACCAGTGATCCCCAGCGGGATTCCTACAATGAGCAGTTCTTC.

This chain connects TRBV7-8 to TRBJ2-3, with D maybe TRBD1 (6 bases). This CDR3 has 14 residues. V lost 5 bases, J lost 5 bases, and 14 bases lay in between. CDR1 is SGHVS, CDR2 FQNEAQ, per germline. CDR3 in amino acids: CASSQITGLDTQYF. CDR3 sequence (DNA): TGTGCCAGCAGCCAAATCACAGGGCTAGATACGCAGTATTTT.

The sample holds many counts of this clonotype. The chain carries TRBV4-1 and TRBJ2-3; TRBD2 agrees at 12 bases. The CDR3 loop spans 15 amino acids. CDR1 MGHRA and CDR2 YSYEKL come from the germline V gene. Unmatched junction bases numbered 1, after V lost 4 bases and J lost 2 bases. The CDR3 nucleotides read TGCGCCAGCAGCCGGACTAGCGGGGACACAGATACGCAGTATTTT. Translated, it gives CASSRTSGDTDTQYF.

V gene TRBV7-9 combines with J gene TRBJ2-7; D is perhaps TRBD2 (5 bases). The V end was cut by 2 bases, the J end by 5 bases, with 10 bases between. The CDR3 consists of 13 residues. Germline-derived CDR1 and CDR2 are SEHNR and FQNEAQ (reference sequence). CDR3 bases: TGTGCCAGCAGCTTATTAGCGTACCACGAGCAGTACGTC. The encoded protein is CASSLLAYHEQYV.

The sample holds many counts of this clonotype. V gene TRBV5-1 combines with J gene TRBJ2-1; 8 positions agree with TRBD1. Germline loops: CDR1 SGHRS, CDR2 YFSETQ. The CDR3 totals 13 residues. The V gene end was trimmed by 2 bases and the J gene end by 8 bases; junction bases not matched to a gene: 3. CDR3: CASSFRGLDEQFF. The CDR3 DNA sequence: TGCGCCAGCAGCTTCAGGGGGCTCGATGAGCAGTTCTTC. The full variable domain, in which reference TRBV5-1 and TRBJ2-1 provide the parts outside the CDR3, is KAGVTQTPRYLIKTRGQQVTLSCSPISGHRSVSWYQQTPGQGLQFLFEYFSETQRNKGNFPGRFSGRQFSNSRSEMNVSTLELGDSALYLCASSFRGLDEQFFGPGTRLTVL.

In this sample, this clonotype turned up a few times. This chain links TRBV6-2 or TRBV6-3 with TRBJ2-7; D gene uncertain. Trimming left V 2 bases short and J 2 bases short, with 7 bases between. The CDR3 spans 13 residues. CDR1 is MNHEY, CDR2 SVGEGT, per germline. The CDR3 spells CASSYTVTYEQYV. The CDR3 region has the DNA TGTGCCAGCAGTTACACGGTGACCTACGAGCAGTACGTC.

The chain has TRBV4-2 and TRBJ2-1; TRBD2 is a possible D gene (6 bases). Per germline, CDR1 LGHNA and CDR2 YNFKEQ. V dropped 6 bases and J dropped 1 base, with 7 bases sitting between them. The CDR3 length is 13 residues. The CDR3 reads CASSGTSYNEQFF. CDR3 in DNA: TGTGCCAGCAGTGGGACTTCCTACAATGAGCAGTTCTTC.